This passage covers 13 T cell receptor beta chains from one sample sequenced in a study of blood T cell repertoires in COVID-19. Only in-frame clones appear in the TCRdb table, and some are missing; sequencing was by immunoSEQ multiplex PCR. The sample lists approximately 300,000 clones, roughly nine tenths seen once, with over 2% in the top ten. Sequencing was done on a sample of PBMCs or T cells enriched from blood (not recorded which). These receptor sequences come from a woman aged 18 to 35 who had recovered from COVID-19.

The chain carries TRBV11-2 and TRBJ1-2, with D tentatively TRBD1 (5 bases). CDR1 and CDR2 from the germline V gene are SGHAT and FQNNGV. The CDR3 extends over 19 amino acids. The V end lost 1 base, the J end lost 0 bases, and 21 bases lay between the germline ends. The CDR3 loop reads CASSLVDSEIPRANYGYTF. The CDR3, as DNA: TGTGCCAGCAGCTTAGTAGACAGTGAAATTCCCCGAGCTAACTATGGCTACACCTTC.

The chain couples TRBV28 to TRBJ2-6; TRBD2 might be the D (5 bases). The CDR3 spans 16 residues. With 2 bases removed from V and 0 bases from J, the gap between germline ends came to 8 bases. The V gene's germline CDR1 is MDHEN and CDR2 SYDVKM. The CDR3 loop reads CASSLGGPSGANVLTF. The CDR3 DNA follows: TGTGCCAGCAGTTTAGGCGGGCCCTCTGGGGCCAACGTCCTGACTTTC.

CDR3 amino acids: CASSPFGFSEKLFF. In DNA, the CDR3 is TGTGCCAGCAGCCCGTTCGGGTTTTCTGAAAAACTGTTTTTT. The chain employs TRBV6-2 or TRBV6-3 and TRBJ1-4; the D is unclear. V lost 6 bases and J 7 bases, leaving 15 bases between the germline ends. The CDR3 spans 14 residues. Germline-derived CDR1 and CDR2 are MNHEY and SVGEGT.

This chain joins TRBV28 and TRBJ2-1, with TRBD1 as a possible D gene (5 bases). CDR3 size: 16 residues. Trimming cost V 5 bases and J 1 base, with 15 bases left between them. Germline CDR1 reads MDHEN; CDR2 reads SYDVKM. As DNA, the CDR3 is TGTGCCAGCAGTAGAAGGGGTCGGCTTTCCTACAATGAGCAGTTCTTC. Translated: CASSRRGRLSYNEQFF.

This clone appeared a single time. V and J are TRBV19 and TRBJ2-3; D perhaps matches TRBD1 (7 bases). Trimming left V 5 bases short and J 8 bases short, with 23 bases between. Per the germline V gene, CDR1 is LNHDA and CDR2 is SQIVND (reference sequence). CDR3 length: 16 residues. CDR3 in amino acids: CASSYGEGAGRGTQYF. The DNA for the CDR3 is TGTGCCAGTAGTTACGGCGAGGGGGCGGGGCGGGGTACGCAGTATTTT. The full variable domain, with the rest looked up from reference TRBV19 and TRBJ2-3, is DGGITQSPKYLFRKEGQNVTLSCEQNLNHDAMYWYRQDPGQGLRLIYYSQIVNDFQKGDIAEGYSVSREKKESFPLTVTSAQKNPTAFYLCASSYGEGAGRGTQYFGPGTRLTVL.

The chain uses TRBV27 and TRBJ1-4, with D perhaps TRBD1 (5 bases). This CDR3 is 15 amino acids long. Germline V CDR1 and CDR2: MNHEY, SMNVEV (reference sequence). V lost 4 bases to trimming and J lost 0 bases, with 9 bases between them. CDR3 protein: CASSYQGTTNEKLFF. In DNA, the CDR3 is TGTGCCAGCAGTTACCAGGGCACAACTAATGAAAAACTGTTTTTT.

The chain is built from TRBV5-1 and TRBJ2-7, with D tentatively TRBD1 (6 bases). From germline, CDR1 is SGHRS and CDR2 YFSETQ. This CDR3 comprises 15 residues. V was trimmed by 3 bases and J by 3 bases, leaving 16 bases between them. In DNA form, the CDR3 reads TGCGCCAGCAGCTACCGGGACACGGAGCTCTACGAGCAGTACTTC. Its protein is CASSYRDTELYEQYF. The full variable domain, completed using reference TRBV5-1 and TRBJ2-7, is KAGVTQTPRYLIKTRGQQVTLSCSPISGHRSVSWYQQTPGQGLQFLFEYFSETQRNKGNFPGRFSGRQFSNSRSEMNVSTLELGDSALYLCASSYRDTELYEQYFGPGTRLTVT.

The gene calls are TRBV6-5 and TRBJ2-5; a possible D gene is TRBD2 (5 bases). The CDR3 is 15 amino acids. The V and J ends lost 1 base and 10 bases respectively, with 19 bases between them. The germline V gene has CDR1 MNHEY and CDR2 SVGAGI. The CDR3 nucleotides read TGTGCCAGCAGTTACTTTGAGGGCCGCGGGTGGATCCAGTACTTC. It specifies CASSYFEGRGWIQYF.

The V call is TRBV6-4, the J call TRBJ2-1; D is undetermined. V dropped 0 bases and J dropped 12 bases, with 12 bases sitting between them. The CDR3 is 13 amino acids. Germline V gene sequence: CDR1 MRHNA, CDR2 SNTAGT. The CDR3 here is CASSDSIPGWQFF. The CDR3 coding sequence is TGTGCCAGCAGTGACTCGATCCCTGGCTGGCAGTTCTTC.

The gene calls are TRBV20-1 and TRBJ1-2; D is ambiguous. The germline V gene encodes CDR1 DFQATT and CDR2 SNEGSKA (reference sequence). The CDR3 runs to 11 residues. The germline V and J ends were trimmed by 0 bases and 5 bases, with 4 bases remaining between them. In DNA, the CDR3 is TGCAGTGCTAGAGACGAGTATGGCTACACCTTC. Translation: CSARDEYGYTF.

The chain links TRBV4-1 to TRBJ1-2; 8 bases fit TRBD1. The CDR3 extends over 16 amino acids. The germline V gene encodes CDR1 MGHRA and CDR2 YSYEKL. V gave up 3 bases and J gave up 4 bases; unmatched junction bases: 10. The CDR3 protein is CASSHPARGTGYGYTF. CDR3 sequence (DNA): TGCGCCAGCAGCCATCCAGCCCGGGGGACAGGCTATGGCTACACCTTC.

A single count supports this clone. The rearrangement joins TRBV10-2 to TRBJ2-1, with TRBD2 matching over 10 bases. Trimming removed 8 bases from V and 5 bases from J; junction bases left unmatched: 15. Germline values: CDR1 WSHSY, CDR2 SAAADI. The CDR3 is made up of 17 amino acids. Here the CDR3 reads CASCKREGPIPNNEQFF. The CDR3 DNA reads as TGCGCCAGCTGTAAGCGGGAGGGCCCAATTCCCAACAATGAGCAGTTCTTC.

V and J are TRBV19 and TRBJ1-5; 9 bases match TRBD1. The germline gives CDR1 LNHDA, CDR2 SQIVND (reference sequence). The trim removed 4 bases at V and 9 bases at J, leaving 7 bases unmatched. This CDR3 contains 14 residues. The CDR3 loop is CASSNRDRVGPQHF. CDR3 bases: TGTGCCAGTAGTAATCGGGACAGGGTAGGGCCCCAGCATTTT.